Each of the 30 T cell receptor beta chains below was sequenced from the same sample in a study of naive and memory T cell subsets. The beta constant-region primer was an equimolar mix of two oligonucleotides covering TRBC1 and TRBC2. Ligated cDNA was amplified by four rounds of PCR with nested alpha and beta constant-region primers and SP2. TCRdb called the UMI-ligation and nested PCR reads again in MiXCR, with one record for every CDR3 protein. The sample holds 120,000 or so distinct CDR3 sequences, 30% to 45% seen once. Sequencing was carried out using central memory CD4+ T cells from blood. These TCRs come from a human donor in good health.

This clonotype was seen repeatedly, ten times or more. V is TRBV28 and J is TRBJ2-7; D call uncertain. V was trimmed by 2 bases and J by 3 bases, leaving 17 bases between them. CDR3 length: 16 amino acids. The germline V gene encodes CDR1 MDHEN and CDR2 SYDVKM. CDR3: CASSLSGYPRDYEQYF. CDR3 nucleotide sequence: TGTGCCAGCAGTTTAAGTGGGTACCCGCGAGACTACGAGCAGTACTTC.

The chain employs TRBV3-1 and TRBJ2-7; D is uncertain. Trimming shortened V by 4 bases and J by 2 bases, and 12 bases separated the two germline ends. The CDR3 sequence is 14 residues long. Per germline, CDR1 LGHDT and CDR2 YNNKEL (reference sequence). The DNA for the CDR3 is TGTGCCAGCAGCCCAAAAATCACTCCCTACGAGCAGTACTTC. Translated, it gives CASSPKITPYEQYF.

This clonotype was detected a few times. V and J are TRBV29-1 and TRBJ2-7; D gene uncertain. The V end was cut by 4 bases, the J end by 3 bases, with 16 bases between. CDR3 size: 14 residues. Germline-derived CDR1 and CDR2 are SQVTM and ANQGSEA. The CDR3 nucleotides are TGCAGCGTTGCCCCCCGGCCCTCCAGCTACGAGCAGTACTTC. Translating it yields CSVAPRPSSYEQYF.

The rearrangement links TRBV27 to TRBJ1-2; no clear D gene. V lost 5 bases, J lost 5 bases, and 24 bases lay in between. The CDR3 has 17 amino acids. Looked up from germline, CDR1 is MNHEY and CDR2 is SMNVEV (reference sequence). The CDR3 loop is CASSPWTDAFSKYGYTF. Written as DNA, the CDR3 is TGTGCCAGCAGTCCCTGGACCGATGCATTTTCGAAGTATGGCTACACCTTC.

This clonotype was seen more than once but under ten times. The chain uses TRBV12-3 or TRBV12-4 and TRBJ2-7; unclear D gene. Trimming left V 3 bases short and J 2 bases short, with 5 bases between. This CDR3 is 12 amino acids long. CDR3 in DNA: TGTGCCAGCAGTTTGAGGACCTACGAGCAGTACTTC. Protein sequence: CASSLRTYEQYF.

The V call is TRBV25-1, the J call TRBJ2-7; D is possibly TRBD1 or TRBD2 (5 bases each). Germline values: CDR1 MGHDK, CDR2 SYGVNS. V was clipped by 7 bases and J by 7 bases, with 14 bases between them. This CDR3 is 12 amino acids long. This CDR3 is CASTRGAREQYF. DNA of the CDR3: TGTGCCAGCACTCGGGGCGCTCGGGAGCAGTACTTC.

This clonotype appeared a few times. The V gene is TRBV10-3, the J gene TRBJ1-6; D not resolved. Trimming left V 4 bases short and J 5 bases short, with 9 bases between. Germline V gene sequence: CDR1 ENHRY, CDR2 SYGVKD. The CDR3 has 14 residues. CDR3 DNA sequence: TGTGCCATCAGTGCCCCTGGGGATAATTCACCCCTCCACTTT. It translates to CAISAPGDNSPLHF.

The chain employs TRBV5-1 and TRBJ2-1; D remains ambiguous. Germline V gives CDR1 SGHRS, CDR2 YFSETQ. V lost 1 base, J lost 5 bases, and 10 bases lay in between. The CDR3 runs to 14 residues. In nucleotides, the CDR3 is TGCGCCAGCAGCTTGTTGTCGTCAGACAATGAGCAGTTCTTC. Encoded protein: CASSLLSSDNEQFF.

CDR3 sequence: CASERSGANVLTF. CDR3 sequence (DNA): TGTGCCAGCGAGAGGTCTGGGGCCAACGTCCTGACTTTC. This chain links TRBV28 with TRBJ2-6, with D uncertain. This CDR3 spans 13 amino acids. Germline V gives CDR1 MDHEN, CDR2 SYDVKM. V lost 8 bases and J 1 base, leaving 6 bases between the germline ends. Filled out from reference TRBV28 and TRBJ2-6, the complete variable domain reads DVKVTQSSRYLVKRTGEKVFLECVQDMDHENMFWYRQDPGLGLRLIYFSYDVKMKEKGDIPEGYSVSREKKERFSLILESASTNQTSMYLCASERSGANVLTFGAGSRLTVL.

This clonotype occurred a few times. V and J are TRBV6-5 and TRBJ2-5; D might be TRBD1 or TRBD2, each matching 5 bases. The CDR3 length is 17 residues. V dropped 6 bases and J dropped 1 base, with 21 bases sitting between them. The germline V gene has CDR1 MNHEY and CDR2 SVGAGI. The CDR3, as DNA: TGTGCCAGCAGCCCCCGGGGCTTAGCAAGTTTCCAAGAGACCCAGTACTTC. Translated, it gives CASSPRGLASFQETQYF.

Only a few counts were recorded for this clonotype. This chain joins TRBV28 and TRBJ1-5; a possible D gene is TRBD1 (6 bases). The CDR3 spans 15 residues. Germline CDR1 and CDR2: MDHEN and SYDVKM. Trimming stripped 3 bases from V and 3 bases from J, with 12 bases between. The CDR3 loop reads CASSLDSLYNQPQHF. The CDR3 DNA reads TGTGCCAGCAGTTTGGACAGTCTATACAATCAGCCCCAGCATTTT. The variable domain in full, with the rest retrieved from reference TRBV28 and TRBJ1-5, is DVKVTQSSRYLVKRTGEKVFLECVQDMDHENMFWYRQDPGLGLRLIYFSYDVKMKEKGDIPEGYSVSREKKERFSLILESASTNQTSMYLCASSLDSLYNQPQHFGDGTRLSIL.

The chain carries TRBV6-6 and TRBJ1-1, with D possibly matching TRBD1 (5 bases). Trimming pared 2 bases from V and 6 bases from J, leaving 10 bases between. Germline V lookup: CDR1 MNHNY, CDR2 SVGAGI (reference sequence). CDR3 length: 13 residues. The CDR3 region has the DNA TGTGCCAGCAGTTACGTGCGGGGGTCTGAAGCTTTCTTT. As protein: CASSYVRGSEAFF.

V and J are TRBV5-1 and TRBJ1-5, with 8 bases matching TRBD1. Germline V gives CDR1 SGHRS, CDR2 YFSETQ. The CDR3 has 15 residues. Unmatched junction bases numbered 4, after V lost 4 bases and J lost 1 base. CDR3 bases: TGCGCCAGCAGCCCGCAGGGGGCAAGCAATCAGCCCCAGCATTTT. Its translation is CASSPQGASNQPQHF.

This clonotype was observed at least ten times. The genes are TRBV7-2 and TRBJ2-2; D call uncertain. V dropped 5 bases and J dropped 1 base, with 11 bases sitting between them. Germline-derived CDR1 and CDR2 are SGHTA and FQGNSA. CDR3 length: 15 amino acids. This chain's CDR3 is CASSLPGRNTGELFF. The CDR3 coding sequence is TGTGCCAGCAGCCTCCCCGGACGGAACACCGGGGAGCTGTTTTTT.

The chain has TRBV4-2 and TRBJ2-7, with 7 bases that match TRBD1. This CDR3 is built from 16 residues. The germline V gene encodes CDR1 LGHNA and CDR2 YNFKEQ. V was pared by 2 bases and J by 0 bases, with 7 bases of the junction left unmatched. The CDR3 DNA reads TGTGCCAGCAGCCAACTGGGACAGCTGAGCTCCTACGAGCAGTACTTC. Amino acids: CASSQLGQLSSYEQYF.

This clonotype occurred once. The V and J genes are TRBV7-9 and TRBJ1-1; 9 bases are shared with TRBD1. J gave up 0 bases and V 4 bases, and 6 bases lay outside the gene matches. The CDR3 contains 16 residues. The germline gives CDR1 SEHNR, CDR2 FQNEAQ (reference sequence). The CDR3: CASSSDRGIMNTEAFF. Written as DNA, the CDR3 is TGTGCCAGCAGCTCCGACAGGGGGATTATGAACACTGAAGCTTTCTTT.

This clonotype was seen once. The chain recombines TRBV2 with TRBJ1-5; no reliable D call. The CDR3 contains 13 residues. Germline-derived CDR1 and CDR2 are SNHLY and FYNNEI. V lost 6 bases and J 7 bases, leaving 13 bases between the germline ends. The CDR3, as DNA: TGTGCCAGCAGGGCAGCCGGGGAGCAGCCCCAGCATTTT. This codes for CASRAAGEQPQHF.

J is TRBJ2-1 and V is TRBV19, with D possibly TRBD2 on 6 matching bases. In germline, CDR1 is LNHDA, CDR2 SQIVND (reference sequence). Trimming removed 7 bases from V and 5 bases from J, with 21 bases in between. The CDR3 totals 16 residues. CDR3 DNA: TGTGCCAGTACCACCGCCCGAAGCGGGCGTAACAATGAGCAGTTCTTC. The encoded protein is CASTTARSGRNNEQFF.

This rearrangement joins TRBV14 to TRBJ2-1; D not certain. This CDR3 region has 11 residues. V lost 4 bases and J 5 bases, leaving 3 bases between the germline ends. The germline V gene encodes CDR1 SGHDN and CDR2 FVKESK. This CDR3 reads CASSRNNEQFF. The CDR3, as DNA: TGTGCCAGCAGCCGGAACAATGAGCAGTTCTTC.

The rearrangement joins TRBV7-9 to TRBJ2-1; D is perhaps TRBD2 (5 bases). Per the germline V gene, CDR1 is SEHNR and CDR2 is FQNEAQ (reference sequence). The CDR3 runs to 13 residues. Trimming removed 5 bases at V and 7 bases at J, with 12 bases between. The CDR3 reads CASSLRSGNEQFF. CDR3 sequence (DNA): TGTGCCAGCAGCCTCCGGTCGGGGAATGAGCAGTTCTTC.

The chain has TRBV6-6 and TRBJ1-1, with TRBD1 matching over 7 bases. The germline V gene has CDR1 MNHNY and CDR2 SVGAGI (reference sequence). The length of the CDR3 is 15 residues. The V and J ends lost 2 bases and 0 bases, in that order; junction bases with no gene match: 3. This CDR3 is CASSYPGQMNTEAFF. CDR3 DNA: TGTGCCAGCAGTTACCCGGGACAGATGAACACTGAAGCTTTCTTT.

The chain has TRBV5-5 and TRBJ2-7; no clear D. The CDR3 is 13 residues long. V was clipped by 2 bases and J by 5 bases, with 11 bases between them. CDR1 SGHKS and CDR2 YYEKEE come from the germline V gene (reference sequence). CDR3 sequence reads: CASSFGRSHEQYF. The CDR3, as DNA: TGTGCCAGCAGCTTCGGCAGATCCCACGAGCAGTACTTC.

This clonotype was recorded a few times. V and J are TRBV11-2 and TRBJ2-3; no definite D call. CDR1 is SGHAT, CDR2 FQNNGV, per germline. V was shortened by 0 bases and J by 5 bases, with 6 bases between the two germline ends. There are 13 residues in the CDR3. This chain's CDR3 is CASSLDYRDTQYF. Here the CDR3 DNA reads TGTGCCAGCAGCTTAGACTATAGAGATACGCAGTATTTT. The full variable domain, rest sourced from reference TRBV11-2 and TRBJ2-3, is EAGVAQSPRYKIIEKRQSVAFWCNPISGHATLYWYQQILGQGPKLLIQFQNNGVVDDSQLPKDRFSAERLKGVDSTLKIQPAKLEDSAVYLCASSLDYRDTQYFGPGTRLTVL.

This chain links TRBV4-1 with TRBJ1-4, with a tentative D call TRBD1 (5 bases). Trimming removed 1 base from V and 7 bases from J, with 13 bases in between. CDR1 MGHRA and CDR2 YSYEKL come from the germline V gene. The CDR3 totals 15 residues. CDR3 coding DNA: TGCGCCAGCAGCCAAGGCGGGGCAGGGCCTGAAAAACTGTTTTTT. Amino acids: CASSQGGAGPEKLFF.

The CDR3 region is CASSLNGQAARGANVLTF. DNA of the CDR3: TGTGCCAGCAGTTTAAATGGGCAGGCTGCGCGCGGGGCCAACGTCCTGACTTTC. This chain links TRBV27 with TRBJ2-6; no reliable D call. Germline V gives CDR1 MNHEY, CDR2 SMNVEV (reference sequence). The length of the CDR3 is 18 residues. Trimming left V 2 bases short and J 4 bases short, with 18 bases between. Full variable domain (rest looked up from reference TRBV27 and TRBJ2-6): EAQVTQNPRYLITVTGKKLTVTCSQNMNHEYMSWYRQDPGLGLRQIYYSMNVEVTDKGDVPEGYKVSRKEKRNFPLILESPSPNQTSLYFCASSLNGQAARGANVLTFGAGSRLTVL.

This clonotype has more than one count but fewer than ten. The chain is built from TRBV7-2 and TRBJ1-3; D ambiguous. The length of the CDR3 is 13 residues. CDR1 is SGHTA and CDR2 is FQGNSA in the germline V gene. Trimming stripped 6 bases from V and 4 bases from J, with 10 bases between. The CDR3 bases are TGTGCCAGCAGGCTACCGACAGGAAACACCATATATTTT. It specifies CASRLPTGNTIYF.

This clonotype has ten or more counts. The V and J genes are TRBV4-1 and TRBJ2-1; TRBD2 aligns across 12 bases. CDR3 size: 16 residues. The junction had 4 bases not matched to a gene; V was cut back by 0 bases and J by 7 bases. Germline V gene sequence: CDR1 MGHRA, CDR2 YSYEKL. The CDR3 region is CASSQDGLAGTNEQFF. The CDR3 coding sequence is TGCGCCAGCAGCCAAGATGGACTAGCGGGAACAAATGAGCAGTTCTTC.

The CDR3 is CASSQTGTGRSVKNIQYF. In DNA form, the CDR3 reads TGTGCCAGCAGCCAGACCGGGACAGGGCGTTCAGTCAAAAACATTCAGTACTTC. The chain joins TRBV28 to TRBJ2-4, with 9 bases matching TRBD1. The CDR3 contains 18 residues. From germline, CDR1 is MDHEN and CDR2 SYDVKM. The junction had 15 bases not matched to a gene; V was cut back by 6 bases and J by 3 bases.

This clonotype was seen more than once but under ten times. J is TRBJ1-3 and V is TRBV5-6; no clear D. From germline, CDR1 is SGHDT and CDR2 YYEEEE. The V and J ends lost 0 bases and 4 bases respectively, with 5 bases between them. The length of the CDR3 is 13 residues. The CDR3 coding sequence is TGTGCCAGCAGCTTGGTCTCGGGAAACACCATATATTTT. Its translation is CASSLVSGNTIYF.

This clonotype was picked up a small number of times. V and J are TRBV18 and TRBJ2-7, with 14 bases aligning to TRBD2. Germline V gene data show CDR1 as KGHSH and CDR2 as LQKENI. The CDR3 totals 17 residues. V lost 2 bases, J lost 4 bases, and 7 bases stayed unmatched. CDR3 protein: CASSPRGTSGSRYEQYF. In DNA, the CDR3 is TGTGCCAGCTCACCAAGAGGGACTAGCGGGAGTAGGTACGAGCAGTACTTC.